This T cell receptor beta chain was sequenced for a study of T cells in localized non-small cell lung cancer. Study-wide results and caveats: The study found T cell clonality highest in uninvolved adjacent lung, above tumor. Because only a single region of the tumor was sequenced, heterogeneity remains possible. The study detected a median roughly 61 of the top 100 tumor clones in adjacent lung.

Notes on this clone: The antigen remains unidentified.

Clones were read by immunoSEQ multiplex PCR, and TCRdb kept only the in-frame ones, dropping some. The sample has about 62,000 clones, 81% seen once. CDR3 size: 12 residues. The chain has TRBV21-1 and TRBJ2-7; TRBD2, as called in the table, went unchecked against the DNA. TRBV21-1 represents a pseudogene. Here the sequenced sample was PBMCs, taken before any cancer treatment. This sequence originates from a man aged 35 to 69 with stage II lung adenocarcinoma. CDR3 region: CASSNIPSEQYF. CDR3 in DNA: TGTGCCAGCAGCAATATCCCCTCCGAGCAGTACTTC.